The T cell receptor beta chain under discussion was sequenced for a study of technical replicates of blood from a handful of donors. Germline values: CDR1 PRHDT, CDR2 FYEKMQ (reference sequence). The germline V and J ends were trimmed by 2 bases and 4 bases, with 11 bases remaining between them. The CDR3 contains 14 residues. Generated by immunoSEQ multiplex PCR, the TCRdb table keeps only in-frame clones and is missing some. The data contain 85,000 to 100,000 clones, 95% of them singletons. The V gene is TRBV13, the J gene TRBJ1-1; no reliable D call. The TCR sequence derives from a human donor in good health. Sequencing input: T cells isolated from PBMCs. In nucleotides, the CDR3 is TGTGCCAGCAGCTTATTGGTGGCAGGCACTGAAGCTTTCTTT. Its protein is CASSLLVAGTEAFF.